This TCR beta chain was sequenced during a study of CD8 T cells in Susac syndrome. Negative isolation was used for CD8+ and CD4+ T cells and FACS enrichment for TEMRA cells. Study-level results: The number of individuals included in the study's TCR sequencing and HLA analysis was acknowledged as relatively small.

RNA in amounts of roughly 0.5 to 1 ug was reverse transcribed with random hexamers. Amplification of TCR beta CDR3 was carried out by immunoSEQ multiplex PCR, which covered 54 Vbeta and 13 Jbeta segments. TCRdb re-called the immunoSEQ multiplex PCR reads through MiXCR, storing one row per CDR3 protein. The sample records roughly 130,000 distinct CDR3 sequences, 90% to 95% being singletons. Germline V lookup: CDR1 DFQATT, CDR2 SNEGSKA (reference sequence). V shed 7 bases and J shed 1 base, with 7 bases lying between them. This CDR3 contains 11 residues. As concerns this clonotype: As yet, its antigen is unknown.

The chain employs TRBV20-1 and TRBJ2-5; unclear D gene. The sequence derives from a human donor in good health. The sample taken for sequencing was CD4+ T cells from PBMCs. The CDR3 sequence: CSGRSQETQYF. The CDR3 coding sequence is TGCAGTGGTCGGTCCCAAGAGACCCAGTACTTC.